This entry concerns a single TCR beta chain. The method was immunoSEQ multiplex PCR; TCRdb's version includes in-frame clones alone and lacks a portion of them. Among 130,000 to 150,000 clones, 60% to 85% were seen once, and the ten largest hold just under 2%. This specimen comes from a study of blood T cell repertoires in COVID-19. V lost 5 bases to trimming and J lost 5 bases; unmatched junction nucleotides: 12. The CDR3 length is 16 residues. Looked up from germline, CDR1 is SGHNT and CDR2 is YYREEE (reference sequence). The rearrangement uses TRBV5-4 and TRBJ2-3; 9 bases are shared with TRBD2. This clonotype originated in a woman in her sixties or seventies with acute or convalescent COVID-19. Sequencing was carried out using peripheral blood. The CDR3 here is CASRRAAGGRGDTQYF. As DNA, the CDR3 is TGTGCCAGCAGACGAGCAGCGGGAGGACGGGGAGATACGCAGTATTTT. Using reference TRBV5-4 and TRBJ2-3 for the parts outside the CDR3, the full variable domain is ETGVTQSPTHLIKTRGQQVTLRCSSQSGHNTVSWYQQALGQGPQFIFQYYREEENGRGNFPPRFSGLQFPNYSSELNVNALELDDSALYLCASRRAAGGRGDTQYFGPGTRLTVL.